This T cell receptor (beta chain) comes out of a study of CD8+ T cells in alopecia areata. Overall study context: Treated patients received oral tofacitinib, 5 to 10 mg twice daily. General study findings and limits: Because one nonresponder was included, the link of baseline CD8+ expansion to response is considered uncertain. Researchers report lesional scalp, most notably alopecia totalis/universalis, outstripped normal scalp in clonality. For patients receiving tofacitinib, scalp clonality and expanded CD8+ clones among the top 100 significantly decreased.

This clone was counted a few times. The antigen is unknown. RNA was isolated and reverse transcribed to cDNA, the sequencing template. Clones were read by immunoSEQ multiplex PCR, and TCRdb kept only the in-frame ones, dropping some. The sample consists of 200,000 to 250,000 clones, approximately 72% of them appearing once. Described treatment: oral pan-JAK inhibitor, 5-10 mg twice daily. This clonotype was sampled from a human donor with alopecia areata. The sequenced sample was CD4+ T cells sorted from blood, obtained at approximately week 45, from a patient treated with tofacitinib.

In DNA, the CDR3 is TGTGCCAGCAGCGTAGGGGTAGGGGGAAATAATTCACCCCTCCACTTT. It is translated as CASSVGVGGNNSPLHF. This chain uses TRBV9 with TRBJ1-6; maybe TRBD1 (6 bases). CDR1 is SGDLS and CDR2 is YYNGEE in the germline V gene. The V end was cut by 0 bases, the J end by 5 bases, with 12 bases between. This CDR3 contains 16 residues.